This record covers a single TCR beta chain. Its antigen is currently unknown. The data stem from a study of cytomegalovirus exposure and HLA in healthy donors. Study overall: As released early, the data held some 80 million unique TCRs from HLA-typed donors.

Study-wide points: HLA alleles showed associations with around 15,000 TCR beta sequences in a later analysis, at a 0.05 false discovery rate. TCR beta chain V- and J-gene trimming was linked, in a later analysis, to a missense variant in DCLRE1C. TCR beta sequences reportedly predicted the HLA-A and HLA-B alleles of most subjects accurately.

PCR amplification relied on 60 Vbeta primers (plus 13 Jbeta primers). Profiled with immunoSEQ multiplex PCR; TCRdb holds only in-frame clones, not every one. Of some 140,000 clones in the sample, roughly three fifths were seen once. The CDR3 spans 13 residues. Germline loops: CDR1 MNHEY, CDR2 SMNVEV (reference sequence). V lost 5 bases and J lost 4, with 9 bases in between. The sequencing sample was made of PBMCs. The sequence was obtained from a woman aged 40 to 50 in good health and CMV-seronegative. This chain links TRBV27 with TRBJ1-5; tentatively, D is TRBD1 (5 bases). The CDR3 DNA reads as TGTGCCAGCAGTCTGACAGCTAATCAGCCCCAGCATTTT. This sequence encodes CASSLTANQPQHF.